Following are 25 T cell receptor beta chains from one sample sequenced in a study of T cell repertoires in cytomegalovirus infection. Each CDR3 protein is one row after TCRdb ran MiXCR on the reads. The sample carries 630,000 or so distinct CDR3 sequences, about 24% recorded once. Sequencing was done on a sample of CD8+ T cells from PBMCs. Receptor source: a human donor in good health (CMV status not recorded). Some clones in this sample may be carry-over from other donors' samples.

V is TRBV7-6 and J is TRBJ2-1; 8 bases match TRBD2. The CDR3 contains 17 residues. Losses at the gene ends were 5 bases for V and 1 base for J; bases not matched to a gene: 10. Per the germline V gene, CDR1 is SGHVS and CDR2 is FNYEAQ. CDR3 nucleotide sequence: TGTGCCAGCAGCGCCGGTTTCCGGGGGGGATCCTACAATGAGCAGTTCTTC. Translating gives CASSAGFRGGSYNEQFF.

This clonotype came up many times. The V gene is TRBV7-9, the J gene TRBJ2-6, with D possibly TRBD1 on 5 matching bases. Germline V gene data show CDR1 as SEHNR and CDR2 as FQNEAQ (reference sequence). The CDR3 totals 18 residues. The V end was cut by 3 bases, the J end by 4 bases, with 19 bases between. CDR3 loop: CASSFPTGLRRGANVLTF. CDR3 bases: TGTGCCAGCAGCTTTCCTACAGGCCTTCGGCGAGGGGCCAACGTCCTGACTTTC. Complete variable domain (other parts from reference TRBV7-9 and TRBJ2-6): DTGVSQNPRHKITKRGQNVTFRCDPISEHNRLYWYRQTLGQGPEFLTYFQNEAQLEKSRLLSDRFSAERPKGSFSTLEIQRTEQGDSAMYLCASSFPTGLRRGANVLTFGAGSRLTVL.

The gene calls are TRBV20-1 and TRBJ2-2; 8 bases align to TRBD2. V lost 5 bases and J lost 1; bases outside the gene matches: 3. This CDR3 contains 14 residues. Germline lookup yields CDR1 DFQATT and CDR2 SNEGSKA (reference sequence). CDR3 sequence (DNA): TGCAGTGCTTTAGCGGGGATGAACACCGGGGAGCTGTTTTTT. Protein sequence: CSALAGMNTGELFF.

This clonotype has a handful of counts. The rearrangement uses TRBV7-9 and TRBJ1-2, with D perhaps matching TRBD1 (5 bases). The CDR3 runs to 16 residues. Germline V lookup: CDR1 SEHNR, CDR2 FQNEAQ (reference sequence). Trimming removed 7 bases from V and 1 base from J, with 19 bases in between. CDR3 bases: TGTGCCAGCACCCCGGACATTTCGGGGGGTAACTATGGCTACACCTTC. Protein: CASTPDISGGNYGYTF. The variable domain in full, completed from reference TRBV7-9 and TRBJ1-2, reads DTGVSQNPRHKITKRGQNVTFRCDPISEHNRLYWYRQTLGQGPEFLTYFQNEAQLEKSRLLSDRFSAERPKGSFSTLEIQRTEQGDSAMYLCASTPDISGGNYGYTFGSGTRLTVV.

This clonotype was found many times. The V and J genes are TRBV24-1 and TRBJ2-1; D gene ambiguous. V dropped 4 bases and J dropped 7 bases, with 13 bases sitting between them. CDR3 length: 14 residues. The germline V gene has CDR1 KGHDR and CDR2 SFDVKD. The CDR3 DNA sequence: TGTGCCACCAGTGACTTACGGCTTCGGAATGAGCAGTTCTTC. It translates to CATSDLRLRNEQFF.

This clonotype was seen ten or more times. V and J are TRBV7-8 and TRBJ2-1; unclear D gene. This CDR3 has 15 residues. The germline V gene has CDR1 SGHVS and CDR2 FQNEAQ. V dropped 3 bases and J dropped 8 bases, with 17 bases sitting between them. The DNA of the CDR3 is TGTGCCAGCAGCTTCCTCCGGGTCCCTAGGGATGAGCAGTTCTTC. Translated, it gives CASSFLRVPRDEQFF.

There are many counts of this clonotype. J is TRBJ1-1 and V is TRBV7-2, with 8 bases lining up with TRBD1. V trimming: 3 bases; J trimming: 5 bases; junction bases outside the gene matches: 5. The CDR3 is made up of 14 amino acids. Germline CDR1 is SGHTA and CDR2 is FQGNSA. Here the CDR3 DNA reads TGTGCCAGCAGCTTTCGGACAGGGCGGACTGAAGCTTTCTTT. Translating it yields CASSFRTGRTEAFF.

This clonotype was counted many times. The chain links TRBV7-6 to TRBJ2-7; 10 bases match TRBD1. Germline trimming cut 2 bases from V and 5 bases from J; bases unmatched to any gene: 6. The CDR3 consists of 15 residues. Germline V gene data show CDR1 as SGHVS and CDR2 as FNYEAQ. This CDR3 reads CASSLLPGQGNEQYF. The CDR3 DNA reads as TGTGCCAGCAGCTTATTACCGGGACAGGGGAACGAGCAGTACTTC.

The V call is TRBV4-1, the J call TRBJ2-5; the D is unclear. The CDR3 consists of 15 residues. The ends were cut back, 0 bases at V and 5 bases at J, with 13 bases in the middle. CDR1 is MGHRA and CDR2 is YSYEKL in the germline V gene. CDR3 nucleotides: TGCGCCAGCAGCCAAGAAGGGCAACAGTTGGAGACCCAGTACTTC. Its translation is CASSQEGQQLETQYF.

The chain links TRBV4-2 to TRBJ2-7; 11 nucleotides match TRBD2. J lost 3 bases, V lost 4 bases, and 5 bases had no gene match. This CDR3 region has 15 residues. The germline V gene encodes CDR1 LGHNA and CDR2 YNFKEQ. The CDR3 loop is CASSPGLAGGYEQYF. CDR3 DNA: TGTGCCAGCAGCCCCGGACTAGCGGGTGGCTACGAGCAGTACTTC.

This clonotype was observed a few times. The rearrangement joins TRBV29-1 to TRBJ2-7; 8 bases agree with TRBD1. The CDR3 is made up of 14 amino acids. From germline, CDR1 is SQVTM and CDR2 ANQGSEA. V shed 0 bases and J 2 bases; nucleotides not matched to a gene: 3. CDR3 region: CSVEERQGTYEQYF. CDR3 nucleotides: TGCAGCGTTGAAGAGAGACAGGGGACCTACGAGCAGTACTTC.

The sample holds many counts of this clonotype. The chain recombines TRBV28 with TRBJ2-5, with D perhaps matching TRBD2 (5 bases). Trimming removed 7 bases from V and 5 bases from J, with 17 bases in between. CDR1 is MDHEN, CDR2 SYDVKM, per germline. The CDR3 extends over 14 amino acids. CDR3 DNA sequence: TGTGCCAGCACCCTTTACGGGGTCGGGGAGACCCAGTACTTC. It encodes CASTLYGVGETQYF.

The V gene is TRBV27, the J gene TRBJ2-1, with D perhaps being TRBD1 or TRBD2 (5 bases each). This CDR3 has 16 residues. V was cut by 0 bases and J by 4 bases, with 13 bases left in between. Germline-derived CDR1 and CDR2 are MNHEY and SMNVEV (reference sequence). CDR3 loop: CASSLSGDRLYNEQFF. CDR3 nucleotides: TGTGCCAGCAGTTTATCGGGGGACCGTCTATACAATGAGCAGTTCTTC.

This chain connects TRBV7-6 to TRBJ1-2, with D unclear. V was clipped by 5 bases and J by 4 bases, with 11 bases between them. Germline CDR1 reads SGHVS; CDR2 reads FNYEAQ. The CDR3 is made up of 13 amino acids. The CDR3 here is CASSPITSYGYTF. The CDR3 bases are TGTGCCAGCAGCCCAATCACCTCCTATGGCTACACCTTC.

This clonotype was observed a handful of times. This rearrangement joins TRBV29-1 to TRBJ2-3; 8 bases fit TRBD1. Germline CDR1 and CDR2: SQVTM and ANQGSEA. The CDR3 has 15 residues. The V segment lost 3 bases and the J segment 0 bases; nucleotides outside the gene matches: 5. CDR3 DNA sequence: TGCAGCGTTGAGGGGGACAGGCAAAGCACAGATACGCAGTATTTT. Translating it yields CSVEGDRQSTDTQYF.

In this sample, this clonotype turned up many times. The rearrangement joins TRBV28 to TRBJ1-2; no reliable D call. Trimming removed 5 bases at V and 5 bases at J, with 18 bases between. The V gene's germline CDR1 is MDHEN and CDR2 SYDVKM. The CDR3 runs to 15 residues. Written as DNA, the CDR3 is TGTGCCAGCAGTCCTTGGACGGAGACGGGATATGGCTACACCTTC. It codes for CASSPWTETGYGYTF.

This clonotype was detected only a few times. This chain connects TRBV7-6 to TRBJ2-1; weak D call: TRBD1 (5 bases). The germline V gene encodes CDR1 SGHVS and CDR2 FNYEAQ. V was trimmed by 6 bases and J by 1 base, leaving 13 bases between them. The CDR3 sequence is 15 residues long. CDR3 region: CASSLTGFSYNEQFF. In DNA form, the CDR3 reads TGTGCCAGCAGTCTCACAGGTTTTTCCTACAATGAGCAGTTCTTC.

Many counts were recorded for this clonotype. V usage is TRBV25-1 and J usage is TRBJ2-2, with D maybe TRBD2 (6 bases). From germline, CDR1 is MGHDK and CDR2 SYGVNS. Trimming shortened V by 8 bases and J by 4 bases, and 14 bases separated the two germline ends. The CDR3 length is 14 residues. The CDR3 sequence is CASGGYGGTGELFF. The CDR3 DNA reads as TGTGCCAGCGGAGGGTACGGCGGCACCGGGGAGCTGTTTTTT.

The V and J genes are TRBV27 and TRBJ1-5, with 8 bases matching TRBD1. This CDR3 region has 14 residues. Germline CDR1 reads MNHEY; CDR2 reads SMNVEV (reference sequence). The junction had 9 bases not matched to a gene; V was cut back by 4 bases and J by 10 bases. CDR3 bases: TGTGCCAGCAGTTGGGGGACAGGTTCTAATCCCCAGCATTTT. This encodes CASSWGTGSNPQHF.

The chain joins TRBV4-1 to TRBJ2-2, with D possibly matching TRBD1 (6 bases). Trimming took off 4 bases at V and 5 bases at J, with 14 bases between the two ends. This CDR3 contains 15 residues. The germline gives CDR1 MGHRA, CDR2 YSYEKL. CDR3 loop: CASSLHEGVTGELFF. In DNA, the CDR3 is TGCGCCAGCAGCCTACATGAGGGGGTAACCGGGGAGCTGTTTTTT.

This clonotype was observed a handful of times. The V gene is TRBV7-8, the J gene TRBJ2-4; D possibly corresponds to TRBD2 (5 bases). Germline CDR1 and CDR2: SGHVS and FQNEAQ. The CDR3 loop spans 16 amino acids. The V end was cut by 1 base, the J end by 1 base, with 11 bases between. The CDR3 nucleotides are TGTGCCAGCAGCTTAGACCCCCCGGGGGCCAAAAACATTCAGTACTTC. Its protein is CASSLDPPGAKNIQYF.

The chain has TRBV4-2 and TRBJ2-2; no firm D call. The CDR3 loop spans 13 amino acids. The V end was cut by 0 bases, the J end by 9 bases, with 8 bases between. Germline lookup yields CDR1 LGHNA and CDR2 YNFKEQ. This CDR3 reads CASSQESLWELFF. In nucleotides, the CDR3 is TGTGCCAGCAGCCAAGAGTCTTTGTGGGAGCTGTTTTTT.

Note on this clonotype: One junction end disagrees with the germline gene, perhaps due to a read error. This chain connects TRBV6-1 to TRBJ2-1; D might be TRBD1 (6 bases). CDR1 and CDR2 (germline): MNHNS, SASEGT. This CDR3 comprises 13 residues. CDR3 sequence: CASRDNSYNERFF. CDR3 nucleotides: TGTGCCAGCCGGGACAACTCCTACAATGAGCGGTTCTTC.

This clonotype was recorded a few times. The chain couples TRBV11-2 to TRBJ2-1, with 9 bases aligning to TRBD2. From germline, CDR1 is SGHAT and CDR2 FQNNGV. This CDR3 has 16 residues. With V trimmed by 5 bases and J by 2 bases, 7 bases remained unmatched. CDR3: CASSPGLASPYNEQFF. CDR3 DNA: TGTGCCAGCAGCCCTGGACTAGCGAGCCCCTACAATGAGCAGTTCTTC.

This clonotype was picked up a small number of times. The CDR3 is CASSQEGGAMNTEAFF. CDR3 bases: TGCGCCAGCAGCCAAGAGGGGGGAGCCATGAACACTGAAGCTTTCTTT. The chain couples TRBV4-1 to TRBJ1-1, with D tentatively TRBD1 (5 bases). The CDR3 length is 16 residues. The V and J ends lost 0 bases and 0 bases respectively, with 11 bases between them. Looked up from germline, CDR1 is MGHRA and CDR2 is YSYEKL.